This TCR beta chain was recorded in a study of T cells in women clearing cervical HPV infection. Looking at the study overall: Controls' single incident HPV16 infection cleared within 12 months without precancer. Blood came at first lesion visit for cases, post-clearance for controls. Study conclusions and caveats: CIN3+ cases had significantly higher TCR repertoire richness than controls, but evenness did not differ. Effector/memory and HPV-specific T cells were not isolated, and association timing is unknown.

This CDR3 comprises 16 residues. CDR1 WNHNN and CDR2 SYGVQD come from the germline V gene (reference sequence). V gave up 7 bases and J gave up 7 bases; unmatched junction bases: 10. TCRdb's table, derived via immunoSEQ multiplex PCR, lists solely in-frame clones and lacks some. The table for this sample gives approximately 34,000 clones. A note on this clone: Its antigen is currently unknown. Coverage ceases 3 residues before the CDR3 finishes, and the germline J gene fills in the end.

The TCR sequence derives from a woman aged 18 to 75 with a cervical HPV16 infection that either progressed to CIN3+ or cleared (not recorded which). The V and J genes are TRBV10-1 and TRBJ2-1; 13 bases agree with TRBD2. The sequencing sample was made of blood buffy coat. The DNA read from the CDR3 is TGCGCCAGCAAACTAGCGGGAGGGCAGGGGGATAATGAG. Translation gives CASKLAGGQGDNE. The CDR3 in full is CASKLAGGQGDNEQFF.